Below, 20 T cell receptor beta chains from the same sample are listed, as sequenced in a study of blood T cells in healthy people across ages. For the second PCR, which ran for about 6 to 11 cycles, a sample-barcoded 5' primer and a J-beta primer mix were used. Each CDR3 protein is one row after TCRdb ran MiXCR on the 5' RACE reads. The sample consists of 550,000 to 700,000 distinct CDR3 sequences, 25% to 30% of them appearing once. The specimen was blood. These receptors were obtained from a woman in her seventies in good health.

This clonotype was counted a few times. The gene calls are TRBV2 and TRBJ2-5, with TRBD2 identical over 8 bases. V dropped 0 bases and J dropped 3; count of bases not matched to a gene: 0. The CDR3 runs to 14 residues. Germline CDR1 is SNHLY and CDR2 is FYNNEI. CDR3 sequence (DNA): TGTGCCAGCAGTGAAGCTAGCGGGAAAGAGACCCAGTACTTC. Its protein product is CASSEASGKETQYF.

The CDR3, as DNA: TGTGCCAGCAGTCTCATGAGGGGCCACAATGAGCAGTTCTTC. Translated: CASSLMRGHNEQFF. This rearrangement joins TRBV12-3 or TRBV12-4 to TRBJ2-1; perhaps D is TRBD1 or TRBD2 (5 bases each). The CDR3 extends over 14 amino acids. The V end was cut by 5 bases, the J end by 5 bases, with 13 bases between.

The rearrangement uses TRBV7-2 and TRBJ1-1, with D unclear. CDR3 length equals 11 residues. V gave up 5 bases and J gave up 8 bases, with 9 bases separating them. Germline values: CDR1 SGHTA, CDR2 FQGNSA. The CDR3 DNA sequence: TGTGCCAGCAGCACGCGACTGGAAGCTTTCTTT. Translating it yields CASSTRLEAFF.

This clonotype came up many times. The chain has TRBV7-9 and TRBJ1-1; D unclear. Germline V gene data show CDR1 as SEHNR and CDR2 as FQNEAQ (reference sequence). This CDR3 comprises 15 residues. V was trimmed by 1 base and J by 1 base, leaving 10 bases between them. CDR3 nucleotide sequence: TGTGCCAGCAGCTTAGTAAGCCGGAAGAACACTGAAGCTTTCTTT. Its translation is CASSLVSRKNTEAFF.

The CDR3 here is CASNQGGNNEQFF. DNA for the CDR3: TGTGCCAGCAATCAAGGGGGGAACAATGAGCAGTTCTTC. The chain is built from TRBV11-2 and TRBJ2-1; TRBD1 or TRBD2 may be the D gene (6 bases each). The CDR3 totals 13 residues. V lost 7 bases and J lost 5, with 12 bases in between. Germline V gene data show CDR1 as SGHAT and CDR2 as FQNNGV.

This clonotype came up a few times. The J gene is TRBJ1-6, the V gene TRBV6-6, with D unclear. The V and J ends lost 5 bases and 10 bases respectively, with 15 bases between them. CDR1 and CDR2 (germline): MNHNY, SVGAGI (reference sequence). This CDR3 has 14 amino acids. This CDR3 is CASSPSLSPSPLHF. The CDR3 nucleotides read TGTGCCAGCAGTCCATCCCTTTCCCCGTCACCCCTCCACTTT.

This clonotype has only a few counts. This chain joins TRBV20-1 and TRBJ2-5; 11 nucleotides match TRBD2. The J call is uncertain, as TRBJ2-7 better fits the DNA end. Germline CDR1 is DFQATT and CDR2 is SNEGSKA (reference sequence). There are 15 residues in the CDR3. The CDR3 sequence is CSVISGGAFSHEQYF. For the CDR3, the DNA is TGCAGTGTTATTAGCGGGGGGGCGTTTTCCCACGAGCAGTACTTC.

The genes are TRBV7-9 and TRBJ1-2; D is unresolved. This CDR3 is built from 14 residues. CDR1 is SEHNR, CDR2 FQNEAQ, per germline (reference sequence). Trimming took off 1 base at V and 8 bases at J, with 14 bases between the two ends. CDR3 in DNA: TGTGCCAGCAGCTTAGATCTAGTCTTGAGCGGCTACACCTTC. Translation: CASSLDLVLSGYTF.

In its sample, this clonotype was seen a few times. The chain carries TRBV29-1 and TRBJ1-1; D may be TRBD1 (6 bases). This CDR3 has 13 residues. From germline, CDR1 is SQVTM and CDR2 ANQGSEA. V was cut by 4 bases and J by 7 bases, with 16 bases left in between. CDR3 nucleotides: TGCAGCGTTGCTTACCGGGACACAAGTGAAGCTTTCTTT. This codes for CSVAYRDTSEAFF.

In this sample, this clonotype turned up once. An end of the junction does not agree with germline; a read error may underlie this. The gene calls are TRBV7-9 and TRBJ2-3, with D possibly TRBD1 on 5 matching bases. The CDR3 is 14 amino acids. Per the germline V gene, CDR1 is SEHNR and CDR2 is FQNEAQ (reference sequence). The DNA of the CDR3 is TGTGCCAGCAGCCCCCTCTCCACGACAGATACGCAGTATTTC. This translates into CASSPLSTTDTQYF.

This clonotype has more than one count but fewer than ten. V and J are TRBV7-2 and TRBJ2-7, with D possibly TRBD1 on 6 matching bases. The CDR3 is 13 amino acids. CDR1 and CDR2 from the germline V gene are SGHTA and FQGNSA. Trimming removed 4 bases at V and 2 bases at J, with 9 bases between. The CDR3 region has the DNA TGTGCCAGCAGCTCGAGGACAGCCTACGAGCAGTACTTC. Amino acids: CASSSRTAYEQYF.

Only a few counts were recorded for this clonotype. The chain joins TRBV7-3 to TRBJ1-2; 8 bases line up with TRBD1. Unmatched junction bases numbered 2, after V lost 5 bases and J lost 0 bases. The length of the CDR3 is 14 residues. CDR1 is SGHTA, CDR2 FQGTGA, per germline. CDR3 loop: CASSQGAANYGYTF. DNA for the CDR3: TGTGCCAGCAGCCAGGGGGCAGCTAACTATGGCTACACCTTC.

This clonotype showed up just a few times. The genes are TRBV20-1 and TRBJ2-7; 9 bases agree with TRBD1. This CDR3 region has 13 residues. Trimming cost V 4 bases and J 7 bases; bases outside gene matches: 8. Germline loops: CDR1 DFQATT, CDR2 SNEGSKA (reference sequence). CDR3 protein: CSATLQGAREQYF. The DNA for the CDR3 is TGCAGTGCTACCTTACAGGGGGCGAGGGAGCAGTACTTC.

This chain connects TRBV12-3 or TRBV12-4 to TRBJ2-1; D unclear. The CDR3 consists of 11 residues. Trimming took off 8 bases at V and 7 bases at J, with 9 bases between the two ends. CDR3: CASSRQNEQFF. The CDR3 DNA sequence: TGTGCCAGCTCTCGGCAGAATGAGCAGTTCTTC.

Details on this clonotype: Mismatch with germline at one junction end may stem from a read error. The rearrangement uses TRBV7-7 and TRBJ2-2, with D tentatively TRBD1 or TRBD2 (5 bases each). The CDR3 length is 14 residues. Germline assignment: CDR1 SSHAT and CDR2 FNYEAQ (reference sequence). DNA for the CDR3: TGTGCTAGCAGCCAAAACCTGGGGGCCGGGGAGCTGTTTTTT. The encoded protein is CASSQNLGAGELFF.

V gene TRBV4-1 combines with J gene TRBJ2-5; no clear D gene. The closer fit of TRBJ2-7 to the DNA end suggests the J call may be wrong. This CDR3 is built from 16 residues. Germline loops: CDR1 MGHRA, CDR2 YSYEKL. CDR3 region: CASSQDLSLFSYEQYF. DNA for the CDR3: TGCGCCAGCAGCCAAGATCTATCCCTTTTTTCCTACGAGCAGTACTTC.

This clonotype was observed a handful of times. This chain connects TRBV5-1 to TRBJ2-3, with D perhaps TRBD1 (6 bases). The CDR3 spans 14 residues. Germline CDR1 and CDR2: SGHRS and YFSETQ. Trimming removed 6 bases at V and 0 bases at J, with 11 bases between. The CDR3: CASNAGVSTDTQYF. The CDR3 DNA follows: TGCGCCAGCAACGCAGGGGTCAGCACAGATACGCAGTATTTT.

The V gene is TRBV7-9, the J gene TRBJ1-2, with TRBD1 matching 7 bases. The germline CDR1 and CDR2 sequences are SEHNR and FQNEAQ (reference sequence). Trimming removed 3 bases from V and 8 bases from J; junction bases left unmatched: 12. This CDR3 is 15 amino acids long. CDR3 residues: CASSFELQGSRGYTF. Written as DNA, the CDR3 is TGTGCCAGCAGCTTTGAATTACAGGGGAGTCGGGGCTACACCTTC.

This clonotype appeared a few times. This chain uses TRBV7-2 with TRBJ1-2; 9 nucleotides align to TRBD1. Looked up from germline, CDR1 is SGHTA and CDR2 is FQGNSA. V gave up 5 bases and J gave up 5 bases; unmatched junction bases: 12. The CDR3 has 16 residues. Written as DNA, the CDR3 is TGTGCCAGCAGCCGACCACCCGGGACAGGGTATTATGGCTACACCTTC. This codes for CASSRPPGTGYYGYTF.

This chain joins TRBV6-1 and TRBJ1-2; 9 nucleotides align to TRBD1. This CDR3 is built from 15 residues. The J segment lost 5 bases and the V segment lost 7 bases, leaving 11 bases of the junction unmatched. Germline assignment: CDR1 MNHNS and CDR2 SASEGT. The CDR3: CASIPIRDRVYGYTF. As DNA, the CDR3 is TGTGCCAGCATTCCGATCCGGGACAGGGTTTATGGCTACACCTTC.